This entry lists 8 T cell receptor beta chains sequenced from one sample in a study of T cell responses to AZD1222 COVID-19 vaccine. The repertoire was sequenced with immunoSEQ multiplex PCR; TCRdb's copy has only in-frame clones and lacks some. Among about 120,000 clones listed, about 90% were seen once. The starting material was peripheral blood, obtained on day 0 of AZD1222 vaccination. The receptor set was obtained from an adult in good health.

The CDR3: CASSAIGDTEAFF. The CDR3 DNA follows: TGCGCCAGCAGCGCTATAGGGGACACTGAAGCTTTCTTT. The V call is TRBV5-1, the J call TRBJ1-1; perhaps TRBD1 as D (5 bases). The CDR3 has 13 residues. Germline CDR1 SGHRS, CDR2 YFSETQ. V lost 4 bases, J lost 3 bases, and 10 bases lay in between.

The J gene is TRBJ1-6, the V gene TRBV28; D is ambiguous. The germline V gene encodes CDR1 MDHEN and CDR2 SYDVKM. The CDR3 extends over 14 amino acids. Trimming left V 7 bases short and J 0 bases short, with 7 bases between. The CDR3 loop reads CASKTHSYNSPLHF. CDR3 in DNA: TGTGCCAGCAAGACACACTCCTATAATTCACCCCTCCACTTT.

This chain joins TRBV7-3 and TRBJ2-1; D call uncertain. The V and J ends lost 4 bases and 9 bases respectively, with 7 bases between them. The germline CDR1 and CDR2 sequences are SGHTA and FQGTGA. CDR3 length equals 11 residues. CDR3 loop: CASSSGSEQFF. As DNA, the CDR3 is TGTGCCAGCAGCTCAGGTAGTGAGCAGTTCTTC. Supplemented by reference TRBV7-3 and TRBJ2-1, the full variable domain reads GAGVSQTPSNKVTEKGKYVELRCDPISGHTALYWYRQSLGQGPEFLIYFQGTGAADDSGLPNDRFFAVRPEGSVSTLKIQRTERGDSAVYLCASSSGSEQFFGPGTRLTVL.

CDR3 sequence (DNA): TGTGCCAGCAGTCCTTTATTGTCCTCGGATACGCAGTATTTT. This translates into CASSPLLSSDTQYF. The chain employs TRBV6-5 and TRBJ2-3; D remains ambiguous. The CDR3 is 14 residues long. CDR1 is MNHEY and CDR2 is SVGAGI in the germline V gene. V was shortened by 5 bases and J by 6 bases, with 15 bases between the two germline ends.

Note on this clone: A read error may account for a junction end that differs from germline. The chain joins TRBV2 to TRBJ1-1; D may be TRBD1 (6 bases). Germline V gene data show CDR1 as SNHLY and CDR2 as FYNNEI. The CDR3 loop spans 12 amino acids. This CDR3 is CASNERGIGAFF. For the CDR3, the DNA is TGTGCCAGCAATGAAAGGGGGATCGGAGCTTTCTTT.

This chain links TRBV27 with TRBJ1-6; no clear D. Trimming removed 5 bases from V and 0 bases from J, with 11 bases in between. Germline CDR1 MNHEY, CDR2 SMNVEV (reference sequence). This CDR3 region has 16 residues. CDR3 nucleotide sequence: TGTGCCAGCAGTCCTACCAGGAGCTCCTATAATTCACCCCTCCACTTT. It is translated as CASSPTRSSYNSPLHF.

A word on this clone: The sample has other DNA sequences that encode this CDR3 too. CDR3 DNA: TGCGCCAGCAGTGAGGGGGTGAACACTGAAGCTTTCTTT. It specifies CASSEGVNTEAFF. The chain employs TRBV10-2 and TRBJ1-1; D call uncertain. This CDR3 is built from 13 residues. CDR1 is WSHSY and CDR2 is SAAADI in the germline V gene. V lost 2 bases and J 0 bases, leaving 4 bases between the germline ends.

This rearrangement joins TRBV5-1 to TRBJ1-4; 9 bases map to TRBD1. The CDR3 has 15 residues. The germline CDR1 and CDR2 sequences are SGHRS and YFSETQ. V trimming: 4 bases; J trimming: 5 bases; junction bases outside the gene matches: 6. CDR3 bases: TGCGCCAGCAGCGATCCGGGACAGGGAAATGAAAAACTGTTTTTT. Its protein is CASSDPGQGNEKLFF. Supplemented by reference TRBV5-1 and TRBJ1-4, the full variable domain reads KAGVTQTPRYLIKTRGQQVTLSCSPISGHRSVSWYQQTPGQGLQFLFEYFSETQRNKGNFPGRFSGRQFSNSRSEMNVSTLELGDSALYLCASSDPGQGNEKLFFGSGTQLSVL.